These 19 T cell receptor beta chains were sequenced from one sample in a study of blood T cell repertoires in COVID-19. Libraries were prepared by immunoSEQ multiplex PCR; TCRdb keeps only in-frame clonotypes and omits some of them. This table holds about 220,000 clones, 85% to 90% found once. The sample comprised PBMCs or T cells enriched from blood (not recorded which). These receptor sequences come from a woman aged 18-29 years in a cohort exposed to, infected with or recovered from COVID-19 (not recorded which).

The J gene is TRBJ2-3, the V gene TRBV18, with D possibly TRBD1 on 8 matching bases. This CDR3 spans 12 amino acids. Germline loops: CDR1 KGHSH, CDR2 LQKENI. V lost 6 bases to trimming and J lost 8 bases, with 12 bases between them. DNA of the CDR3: TGTGCCAGCTCGGACAGGGAGGGTACGCAGTATTTT. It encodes CASSDREGTQYF.

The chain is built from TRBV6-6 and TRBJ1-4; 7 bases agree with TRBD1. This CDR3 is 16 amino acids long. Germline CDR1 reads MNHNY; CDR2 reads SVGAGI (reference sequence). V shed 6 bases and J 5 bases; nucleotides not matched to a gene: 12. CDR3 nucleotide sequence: TGTGCCAGCAGCCTACTAAAGGGACAGATAAATGAAAAACTGTTTTTT. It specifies CASSLLKGQINEKLFF.

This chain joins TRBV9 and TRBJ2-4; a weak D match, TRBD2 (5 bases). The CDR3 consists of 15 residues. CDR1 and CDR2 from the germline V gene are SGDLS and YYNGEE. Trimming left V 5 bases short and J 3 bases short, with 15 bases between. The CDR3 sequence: CASSLGGLGKNIQYF. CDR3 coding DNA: TGTGCCAGCAGTCTTGGCGGGTTGGGCAAAAACATTCAGTACTTC.

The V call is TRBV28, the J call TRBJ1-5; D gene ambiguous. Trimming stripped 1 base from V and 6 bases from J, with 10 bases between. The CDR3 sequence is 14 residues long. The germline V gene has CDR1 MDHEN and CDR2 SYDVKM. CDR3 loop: CASSLFGRSQPQHF. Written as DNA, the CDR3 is TGTGCCAGCAGTTTATTCGGGAGGTCTCAGCCCCAGCATTTT.

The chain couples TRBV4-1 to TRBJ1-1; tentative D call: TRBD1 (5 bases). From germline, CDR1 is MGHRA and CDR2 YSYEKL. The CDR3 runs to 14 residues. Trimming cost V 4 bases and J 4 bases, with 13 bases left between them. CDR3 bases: TGCGCCAGCAGCCGGGGGGGACCGGGCACTGAAGCTTTCTTT. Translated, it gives CASSRGGPGTEAFF.

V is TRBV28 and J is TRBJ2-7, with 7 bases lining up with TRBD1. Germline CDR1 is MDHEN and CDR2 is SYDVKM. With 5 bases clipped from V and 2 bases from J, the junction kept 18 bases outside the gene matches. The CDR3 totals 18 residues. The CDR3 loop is CASSLLLEIQGPTYEQYF. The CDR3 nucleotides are TGTGCCAGCAGTCTCCTCCTTGAAATACAGGGGCCCACCTACGAGCAGTACTTC.

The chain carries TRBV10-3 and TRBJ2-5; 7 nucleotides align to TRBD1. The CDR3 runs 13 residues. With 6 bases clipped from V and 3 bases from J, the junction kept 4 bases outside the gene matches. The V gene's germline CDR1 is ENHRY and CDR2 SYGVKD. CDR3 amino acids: CAIRLTGEETQYF. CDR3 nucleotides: TGTGCCATCAGACTTACAGGGGAAGAGACCCAGTACTTC.

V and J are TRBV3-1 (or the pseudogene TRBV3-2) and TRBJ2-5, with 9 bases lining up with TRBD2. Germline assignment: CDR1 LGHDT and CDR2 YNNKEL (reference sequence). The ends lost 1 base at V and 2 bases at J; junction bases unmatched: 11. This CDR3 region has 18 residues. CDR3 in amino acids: CASSQAAGLAGPQETQYF. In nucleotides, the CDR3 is TGTGCCAGCAGCCAAGCCGCAGGGCTAGCGGGACCACAAGAGACCCAGTACTTC.

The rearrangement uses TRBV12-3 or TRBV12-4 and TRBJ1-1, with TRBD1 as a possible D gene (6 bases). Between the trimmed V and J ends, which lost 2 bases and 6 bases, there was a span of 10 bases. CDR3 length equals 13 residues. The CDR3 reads CASSLSGGAEAFF. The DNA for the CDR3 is TGTGCCAGCAGTTTATCGGGGGGCGCTGAAGCTTTCTTT.

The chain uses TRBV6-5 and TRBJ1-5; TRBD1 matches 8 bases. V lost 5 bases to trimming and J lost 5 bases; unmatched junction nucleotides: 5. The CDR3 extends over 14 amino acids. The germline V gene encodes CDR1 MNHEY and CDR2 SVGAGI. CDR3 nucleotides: TGTGCCAGCAGTCTCGGACAGGGAGATCAGCCCCAGCATTTT. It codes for CASSLGQGDQPQHF.

The DNA for the CDR3 is TGTGCCAGCAGCCTGGGAAGCGGGGGGCCCACAGATACGCAGTATTTT. This encodes CASSLGSGGPTDTQYF. The chain links TRBV7-6 to TRBJ2-3; 9 positions match TRBD2. This CDR3 has 16 residues. Germline V gene data show CDR1 as SGHVS and CDR2 as FNYEAQ. V lost 5 bases and J lost 2; bases outside the gene matches: 8.

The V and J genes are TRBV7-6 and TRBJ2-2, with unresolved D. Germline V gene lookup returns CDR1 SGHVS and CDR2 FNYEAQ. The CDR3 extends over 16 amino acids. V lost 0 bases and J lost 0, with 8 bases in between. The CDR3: CASSLASSTNTGELFF. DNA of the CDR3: TGTGCCAGCAGCTTAGCGAGTTCCACGAACACCGGGGAGCTGTTTTTT. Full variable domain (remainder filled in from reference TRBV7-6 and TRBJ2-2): GAGVSQSPRYKVTKRGQDVALRCDPISGHVSLYWYRQALGQGPEFLTYFNYEAQQDKSGLPNDRFSAERPEGSISTLTIQRTEQRDSAMYRCASSLASSTNTGELFFGEGSRLTVL.

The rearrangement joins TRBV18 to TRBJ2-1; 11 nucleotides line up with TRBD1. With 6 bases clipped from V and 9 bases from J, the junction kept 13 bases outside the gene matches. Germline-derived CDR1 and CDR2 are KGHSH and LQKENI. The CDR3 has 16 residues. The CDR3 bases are TGTGCCAGCTCCCCGGGCGGACAGGGGGCCGGTTTTGAGCAGTTCTTC. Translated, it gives CASSPGGQGAGFEQFF.

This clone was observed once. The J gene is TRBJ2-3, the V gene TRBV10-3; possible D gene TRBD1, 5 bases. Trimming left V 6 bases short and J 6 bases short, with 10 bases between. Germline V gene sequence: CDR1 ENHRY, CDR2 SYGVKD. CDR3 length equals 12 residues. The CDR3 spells CAIRATEDTQYF. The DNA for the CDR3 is TGTGCCATCAGAGCGACAGAGGATACGCAGTATTTT.

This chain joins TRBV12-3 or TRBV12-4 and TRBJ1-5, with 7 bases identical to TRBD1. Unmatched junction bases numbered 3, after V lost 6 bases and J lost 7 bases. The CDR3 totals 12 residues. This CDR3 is CASRQGSQPQHF. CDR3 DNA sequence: TGTGCCAGCAGACAGGGGAGCCAGCCCCAGCATTTT.

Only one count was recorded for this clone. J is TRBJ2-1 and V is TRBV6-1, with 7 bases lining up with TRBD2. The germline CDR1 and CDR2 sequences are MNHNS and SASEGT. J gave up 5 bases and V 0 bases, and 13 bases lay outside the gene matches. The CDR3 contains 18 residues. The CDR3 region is CASSEAELLASGHNEQFF. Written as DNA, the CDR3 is TGTGCCAGCAGTGAAGCCGAGCTTTTGGCTAGCGGACACAATGAGCAGTTCTTC.

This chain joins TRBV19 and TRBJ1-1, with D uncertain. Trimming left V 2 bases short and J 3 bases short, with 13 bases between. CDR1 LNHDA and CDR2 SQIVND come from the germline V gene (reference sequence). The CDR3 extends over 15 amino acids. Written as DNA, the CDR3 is TGTGCCAGTAGTATAATAGGGAGTGGGGACACTGAAGCTTTCTTT. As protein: CASSIIGSGDTEAFF.

CDR3 in DNA: TGTGCCAGTTCGGCCTCCAGGGACCAGCATTTT. It is translated as CASSASRDQHF. The J gene is TRBJ1-5, the V gene TRBV19, with a possible D match to TRBD1 (5 bases). The germline CDR1 and CDR2 sequences are LNHDA and SQIVND (reference sequence). CDR3 length equals 11 residues. The ends were cut back, 8 bases at V and 12 bases at J, with 14 bases in the middle.

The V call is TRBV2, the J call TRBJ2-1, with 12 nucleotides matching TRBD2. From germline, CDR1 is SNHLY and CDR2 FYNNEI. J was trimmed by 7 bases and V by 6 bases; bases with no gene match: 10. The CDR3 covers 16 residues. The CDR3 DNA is TGTGCCAGCAGCGGCTCTAGCGGGAGGGCCGGTAATGAGCAGTTCTTC. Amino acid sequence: CASSGSSGRAGNEQFF.